Listed below are T cell receptor beta chains from one sample, sequenced in a study of beta chain features in type 1 diabetes. TCRdb's copy holds only in-frame clones and misses some; the assay was immunoSEQ multiplex PCR. Of some 200,000 clones in the sample, 16% were seen once. The sequenced sample was naive CD4+ T cells from blood. These receptors all come from a man younger than 40 with type 1 diabetes. CDR3s include the opening cysteine and the closing phenylalanine or tryptophan. D genes are given only for firm matches. The size entry is marked missing in some rows and otherwise reads once, few, many or a size class.

cdr3_aa cdr3_nt clone_size j_call d_call v_call
CSVTGNGANVLTF TGCAGCGTTACAGGGAACGGGGCCAACGTCCTGACTTTC - TRBJ2-6 - TRBV29-1
CASSFGVGETQYF TGTGCCAGCAGTTTCGGGGTGGGCGAGACCCAGTACTTC - TRBJ2-5 - TRBV27
CASSAVDRGKTEAFF TGTGCCAGCAGCGCTGTGGACAGGGGAAAAACTGAAGCTTTCTTT few TRBJ1-1 TRBD1 TRBV9
CSVEDSSTYEQFF TGCAGCGTTGAAGATTCGAGCACGTATGAGCAGTTCTTC few TRBJ2-1 - TRBV29-1
CSVLGSRSSGNTIYF TGCAGCGTCCTAGGCAGCAGGAGCTCTGGAAACACCATATATTTT few TRBJ1-3 - TRBV29-1
CSLQGGEETQYF TGCAGCCTACAAGGGGGGGAAGAGACCCAGTACTTC few TRBJ2-5 - TRBV29-1
CSAYGQGARSGELFF TGCAGCGCCTACGGACAGGGGGCGCGATCCGGGGAGCTGTTTTTT - TRBJ2-2 TRBD1 TRBV29-1
CASSFPETSGRTDTQYF TGCGCCAGCAGCTTCCCCGAGACTAGCGGACGCACAGATACGCAGTATTTT few TRBJ2-3 TRBD2 TRBV5-1
CASSTMDRGVYEQYF TGTGCCAGCAGCACAATGGACAGGGGTGTCTACGAGCAGTACTTC few TRBJ2-7 TRBD1 TRBV5-8
CAWKYGHSSYEQYF TGTGCCTGGAAGTATGGACATAGCTCCTACGAGCAGTACTTC - TRBJ2-7 - TRBV30
CASSSRQGTSYEQYF TGTGCCAGCAGCAGTAGGCAGGGCACCTCCTACGAGCAGTACTTC few TRBJ2-7 - TRBV5-4
CSAETSGSSGANVLTF TGCAGCGCCGAGACTAGCGGGAGCTCTGGGGCCAACGTCCTGACTTTC few TRBJ2-6 TRBD2 TRBV29-1
CSVEGQGGEPQHF TGCAGCGTTGAAGGACAGGGCGGGGAGCCCCAGCATTTT - TRBJ1-5 TRBD1 TRBV29-1
CASSPRSRAADTQYF TGTGCCAGCAGCCCCCGATCCAGGGCGGCAGATACGCAGTATTTT few TRBJ2-3 - TRBV7-2
CASSFAGIGYEQYF TGTGCCAGCAGCTTCGCTGGGATCGGATACGAGCAGTACTTC - TRBJ2-7 - TRBV7-2
CAWMRDRPYEQYF TGTGCCTGGATGAGGGACAGACCTTACGAGCAGTACTTC - TRBJ2-7 TRBD1 TRBV30
CASSQDLIGEQYF TGTGCCAGCAGCCAAGATCTGATAGGGGAGCAGTACTTC - TRBJ2-7 - TRBV14
CASHAHNRGPGELFF TGTGCCAGCCATGCGCATAACAGGGGTCCCGGGGAGCTGTTTTTT few TRBJ2-2 TRBD1 TRBV28
CSVEDRVYEQYF TGCAGCGTTGAAGATCGGGTCTACGAGCAGTACTTC few TRBJ2-7 - TRBV29-1
CASQARETQYF TGTGCCAGTCAGGCCCGCGAGACCCAGTACTTC - TRBJ2-5 - TRBV7-6
CSVEGQRTDTQYF TGCAGCGTTGAGGGACAGAGGACAGATACGCAGTATTTT few TRBJ2-3 TRBD1 TRBV29-1
CASSPGQRPDTQYF TGTGCCAGCAGTCCCGGACAACGACCAGATACGCAGTATTTT few TRBJ2-3 - TRBV28
CASSQRERMNTEAFF TGCGCCAGCAGCCAAAGAGAACGAATGAACACTGAAGCTTTCTTT - TRBJ1-1 - TRBV4-1
CSVGYRGRNYGYTF TGCAGCGTGGGTTACAGGGGCCGAAACTATGGCTACACCTTC - TRBJ1-2 TRBD1 TRBV29-1
CASSLGQGNEKLFF TGTGCCAGCAGCTTGGGACAGGGGAATGAAAAACTGTTTTTT once TRBJ1-4 TRBD1 TRBV11-2
CASSLTTAPNTGELFF TGCGCCAGCAGCCTAACGACAGCCCCGAACACCGGGGAGCTGTTTTTT few TRBJ2-2 - TRBV4-3
CASSRTGIDEQYF TGTGCCAGCTCACGGACAGGCATCGACGAGCAGTACTTC - TRBJ2-7 TRBD1 TRBV18
CASSFPDYEQYF TGTGCCAGCAGTTTCCCGGACTACGAGCAGTACTTC few TRBJ2-7 - TRBV6-6
CSTMTGQETQYF TGCAGCACTATGACAGGACAAGAGACCCAGTACTTC few TRBJ2-5 - TRBV29-1
CASSPPGQANYGYTF TGTGCCAGCAGTCCCCCGGGACAGGCTAACTATGGCTACACCTTC - TRBJ1-2 TRBD1 TRBV2
CASRFLPSGFHNEQFF TGTGCCAGCAGGTTTCTCCCTAGCGGGTTTCACAATGAGCAGTTCTTC - TRBJ2-1 TRBD2 TRBV7-9
CASLVGGGTYNEQFF TGTGCCAGCCTGGTAGGGGGAGGAACCTACAATGAGCAGTTCTTC - TRBJ2-1 - TRBV28
CASSVAGVRANEQFF TGTGCCAGCAGTGTAGCGGGAGTTCGGGCAAATGAGCAGTTCTTC few TRBJ2-1 TRBD2 TRBV7-2
CASSPKTSGALEQYF TGTGCCAGCAGCCCGAAGACTAGCGGAGCTCTCGAGCAGTACTTC - TRBJ2-7 TRBD2 TRBV7-9
CASSLYLLGYGYTF TGCGCCAGCAGCCTATACCTCCTGGGGTATGGCTACACCTTC few TRBJ1-2 - TRBV4-1
CSVDRTSEVDEQFF TGCAGCGTTGACAGGACTTCGGAAGTGGATGAGCAGTTCTTC - TRBJ2-1 - TRBV29-1
CASSVVSGSYNEQFF TGTGCCAGCAGCGTTGTTAGCGGCTCCTACAATGAGCAGTTCTTC - TRBJ2-1 - TRBV9
CASRAWRGGPETQYF TGCGCCAGCAGGGCTTGGAGGGGAGGTCCGGAGACCCAGTACTTC few TRBJ2-5 - TRBV4-1
CASSLRRENYEQYF TGTGCCAGCAGCTTACGGCGGGAGAACTACGAGCAGTACTTC - TRBJ2-7 TRBD2 TRBV7-2
CASYPLLSYNEQFF TGTGCCAGCTACCCATTACTCTCCTACAATGAGCAGTTCTTC - TRBJ2-1 - TRBV2